This TCR beta chain was captured by sequencing in a study of cytomegalovirus exposure and HLA in healthy donors. Germline CDR1 and CDR2: MNHNS and SASEGT. The CDR3 extends over 15 amino acids. Trimming shortened V by 3 bases and J by 0 bases, and 11 bases separated the two germline ends. 13 Jbeta primers and 60 Vbeta primers were used for the PCR. Clones were read by immunoSEQ multiplex PCR, and TCRdb kept only the in-frame ones, dropping some. The sample carries hundreds of thousands of clones, 65% to 85% recorded once. Healthy bone marrow donors made up the donor group. The sequence derives from a boy younger than 10 in good health and CMV-seronegative. The chain is built from TRBV6-1 and TRBJ1-1, with D perhaps matching TRBD1 (6 bases). The sequenced sample consisted of PBMCs. In DNA, the CDR3 is TGTGCCAGCAGTGAGAAAACAGGGATGAACACTGAAGCTTTCTTT. This gives the protein CASSEKTGMNTEAFF.